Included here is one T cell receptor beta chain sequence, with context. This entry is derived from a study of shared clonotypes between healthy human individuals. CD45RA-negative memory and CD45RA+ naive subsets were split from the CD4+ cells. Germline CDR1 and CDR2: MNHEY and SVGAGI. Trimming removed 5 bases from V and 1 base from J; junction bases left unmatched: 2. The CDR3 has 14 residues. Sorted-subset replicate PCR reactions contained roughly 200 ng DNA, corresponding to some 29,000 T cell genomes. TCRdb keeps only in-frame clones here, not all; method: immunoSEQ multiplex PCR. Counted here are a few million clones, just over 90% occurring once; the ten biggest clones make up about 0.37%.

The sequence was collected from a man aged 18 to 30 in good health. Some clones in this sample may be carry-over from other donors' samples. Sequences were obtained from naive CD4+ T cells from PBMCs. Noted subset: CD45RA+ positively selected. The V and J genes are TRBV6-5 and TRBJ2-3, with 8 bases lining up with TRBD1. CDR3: CASSQGARTDTQYF. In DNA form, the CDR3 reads TGTGCCAGCAGTCAGGGGGCGCGCACAGATACGCAGTATTTT.